This TCR beta chain originates from a study of CD4 T cells in relation to SARS-CoV-2 and coronaviruses. Unexposed donor CD4+ T cells date from about 2011-2019, before the COVID-19 pandemic. CD4+ T cells were isolated from the cells after about ten days of culture. With regard to this clone: The antigen remains unidentified.

Profiled with immunoSEQ multiplex PCR; TCRdb holds only in-frame clones, not every one. This sample has about 29,000 clones, with 55% to 75% found just once. The CDR3 covers 14 residues. V gave up 11 bases and J gave up 0 bases, with 14 bases separating them. Looked up from germline, CDR1 is ENHRY and CDR2 is SYGVKD. General study results and limits: Compared with monoreactive clones, crossreactive clones showed significantly weaker SARS-CoV-2 expansion.

The sample was CD4+ T cells from PBMCs, cultured in vitro. This chain uses TRBV10-3 with TRBJ1-3; a weak D match, TRBD1 (5 bases). The receptor's source is a human donor in good health. CDR3 sequence (DNA): TGTGCCGCGCGACAGACCAGCTCTGGAAACACCATATATTTT. It encodes CAARQTSSGNTIYF.